Sequencing of this T cell receptor (beta chain) was carried out in a study of regulatory T cells in long-lasting Graves disease. In this sample, this clonotype turned up many times. Described time point: newly diagnosed GD, antithyroid drugs for less than 3 months. There was RNA extracted from PBMCs, and the TCR library was made from it. In building TCR beta libraries, iRepertoire HTBI primers were used together with Arm-PCR of CDR3 regions. TCRdb processed the multiplex PCR reads anew with MiXCR; each CDR3 protein has one entry. This sample has fewer than 550,000 distinct CDR3 sequences, with approximately 16% found just once. The sample was also linked to a second study, of T cells in Graves' hyperthyroidism and ophthalmopathy.

This sequence was found in a woman aged 35-65 years with Graves disease. Sequencing was performed on peripheral blood mononuclear cells (PBMCs), taken at new diagnosis, from a patient treated with antithyroid drugs.

DNA for the CDR3: TGTGCCAGCAGTGTACGGGACATACCCTCTGGGGCCAACGTCCTGACTTTC. The encoded protein is CASSVRDIPSGANVLTF. The chain couples TRBV2 to TRBJ2-6; D might be TRBD1 (6 bases). Germline V gives CDR1 SNHLY, CDR2 FYNNEI. The CDR3 runs 17 residues. V lost 4 bases, J lost 0 bases, and 13 bases lay in between.